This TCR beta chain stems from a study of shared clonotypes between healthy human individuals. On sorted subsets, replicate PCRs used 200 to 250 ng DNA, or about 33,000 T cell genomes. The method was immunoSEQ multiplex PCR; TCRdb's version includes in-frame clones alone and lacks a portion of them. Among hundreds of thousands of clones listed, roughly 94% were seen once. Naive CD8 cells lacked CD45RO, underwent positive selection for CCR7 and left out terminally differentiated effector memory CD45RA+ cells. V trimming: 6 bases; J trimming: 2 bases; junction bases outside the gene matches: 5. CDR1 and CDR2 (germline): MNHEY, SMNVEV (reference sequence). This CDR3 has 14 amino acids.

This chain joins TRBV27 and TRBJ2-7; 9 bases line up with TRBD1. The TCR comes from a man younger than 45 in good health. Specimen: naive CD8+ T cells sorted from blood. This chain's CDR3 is CASRGQGRAYEQYF. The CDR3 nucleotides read TGTGCCAGCAGGGGACAGGGTAGGGCCTACGAGCAGTACTTC.